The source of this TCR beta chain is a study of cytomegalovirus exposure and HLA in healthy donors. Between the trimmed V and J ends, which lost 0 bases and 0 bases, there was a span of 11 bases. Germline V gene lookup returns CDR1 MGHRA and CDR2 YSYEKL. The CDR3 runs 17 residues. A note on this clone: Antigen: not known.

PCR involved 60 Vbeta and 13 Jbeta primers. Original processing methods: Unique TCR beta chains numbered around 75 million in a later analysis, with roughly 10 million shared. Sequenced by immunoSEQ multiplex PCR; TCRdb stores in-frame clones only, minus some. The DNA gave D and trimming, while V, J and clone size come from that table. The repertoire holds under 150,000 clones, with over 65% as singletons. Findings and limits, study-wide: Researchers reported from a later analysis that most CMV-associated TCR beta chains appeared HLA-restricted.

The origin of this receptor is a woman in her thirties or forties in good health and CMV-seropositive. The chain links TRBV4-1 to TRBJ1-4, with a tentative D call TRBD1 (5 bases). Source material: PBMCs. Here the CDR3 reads CASSQDARQTTNEKLFF. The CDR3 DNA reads TGCGCCAGCAGCCAAGACGCGCGACAGACAACTAATGAAAAACTGTTTTTT.